This is a list of T cell receptor beta chains from one sample in a study of cytomegalovirus exposure and HLA in healthy donors. Measured with immunoSEQ multiplex PCR; TCRdb has only the in-frame clones, and not every one. The data contain 130,000 to 150,000 clones, roughly 79% of them singletons. Sample: PBMCs. These receptors were taken from a male donor in good health and CMV-seronegative. The CDR3 runs from the conserved cysteine through the conserved F or W. The order of the fields is D gene, J gene, clone size, V gene, CDR3 protein, CDR3 DNA. D genes are given only for firm matches. Size is stated for part of the rows, as once, few or many counts, or as a class when the clone is expanded.

D: NA
J: TRBJ1-5
size: NA
V: TRBV18
CDR3: CASSQSRAPLDQHF
DNA: TGTGCCAGCTCACAGTCGCGGGCGCCCCTGGATCAGCATTTT

D: NA
J: TRBJ2-1
size: NA
V: TRBV25-1
CDR3: CASSDRLGVRNEQFF
DNA: TGTGCCAGCAGTGATCGACTAGGGGTCCGCAATGAGCAGTTCTTC

D: NA
J: TRBJ1-1
size: NA
V: TRBV5-8
CDR3: CASSFGQNTEAFF
DNA: TGTGCCAGCAGCTTCGGACAGAACACTGAAGCTTTCTTT

D: NA
J: TRBJ2-7
size: NA
V: TRBV18
CDR3: CASSPPPTSYEQYF
DNA: TGTGCCAGCTCACCACCGCCCACCAGCTACGAGCAGTACTTC

D: NA
J: TRBJ1-2
size: NA
V: TRBV6-1
CDR3: CASSEWAGEGVNGYTF
DNA: TGTGCCAGCAGTGAATGGGCAGGGGAGGGGGTTAATGGCTACACCTTC

D: NA
J: TRBJ2-2
size: NA
V: TRBV27
CDR3: CASSLARSGADTGELFF
DNA: TGTGCCAGCAGTTTAGCGCGATCAGGGGCAGACACCGGGGAGCTGTTTTTT

D: NA
J: TRBJ2-5
size: NA
V: TRBV29-1
CDR3: CSVEDRDNPFVETQYF
DNA: TGCAGCGTTGAAGATCGGGACAACCCCTTTGTTGAGACCCAGTACTTC

D: TRBD1
J: TRBJ1-1
size: few
V: TRBV7-2
CDR3: CASSFRTGGNTEAFF
DNA: TGTGCCAGCAGCTTCAGGACAGGGGGAAACACTGAAGCTTTCTTT

D: TRBD1
J: TRBJ2-2
size: NA
V: TRBV7-2
CDR3: CASSLDRPNTGELFF
DNA: TGTGCCAGCAGCTTGGACAGGCCGAACACCGGGGAGCTGTTTTTT

D: NA
J: TRBJ2-3
size: NA
V: TRBV10-3
CDR3: CAISEVAGARGDTQYF
DNA: TGTGCCATCAGTGAGGTTGCGGGGGCGAGAGGAGATACGCAGTATTTT

D: NA
J: TRBJ1-6
size: NA
V: TRBV5-5
CDR3: CASSLDRVRSPLHF
DNA: TGTGCCAGCAGCTTGGACAGGGTTCGTTCACCCCTCCACTTT

D: TRBD1
J: TRBJ2-7
size: NA
V: TRBV7-2
CDR3: CASSSGQGNVEQYF
DNA: TGTGCCAGCAGCTCGGGACAGGGAAACGTCGAGCAGTACTTC

D: TRBD1
J: TRBJ2-5
size: NA
V: TRBV2
CDR3: CASKTGIVQETQYF
DNA: TGTGCCAGCAAGACAGGGATCGTCCAAGAGACCCAGTACTTC

D: NA
J: TRBJ2-7
size: NA
V: TRBV21-1
CDR3: CASSKGRESTYEQYF
DNA: TGTGCCAGCAGCAAAGGTAGGGAGTCTACCTACGAGCAGTACTTC